What follows describes a single T cell receptor (beta chain). Its antigen remains unidentified. The treatment here: oral pan-JAK inhibitor, 5-10 mg twice daily. These data are taken from a study of CD8+ T cells in alopecia areata. Study at large: In an open-label trial, patients got 5 to 10 mg tofacitinib twice daily. Severity among treated patients was scored by the percentage of scalp area affected. Study-wide results and caveats: The study also sequences resident alphabeta T cells of normal skin in scalp samples.

The V and J ends lost 1 base and 3 bases respectively, with 12 bases between them. The germline CDR1 and CDR2 sequences are LGHNA and YNFKEQ. This CDR3 has 15 amino acids. RNA extraction and reverse transcription yielded cDNA as sequencing template. Method: immunoSEQ multiplex PCR; TCRdb's copy keeps in-frame clones and lacks some. The data hold about 140,000 clones, with 80% to 90% observed a single time. The chain combines TRBV4-2 with TRBJ2-5; possibly TRBD2 for D (6 bases). This receptor was obtained from a human donor with alopecia areata. Sequenced here: CD8+ T cells sorted from blood, sampled at week 4, from a patient treated with tofacitinib. The CDR3 is CASSQVAGSKETQYF. As DNA, the CDR3 is TGTGCCAGCAGCCAAGTTGCGGGGTCTAAAGAGACCCAGTACTTC.